The text below deals with one T cell receptor beta chain. Trimming pared 6 bases from V and 3 bases from J, leaving 10 bases between. Germline CDR1 is SQVTM and CDR2 is ANQGSEA. CDR3 length: 12 residues. This specimen belongs to a study of blood T cells in healthy people across ages. With a J-beta primer mix and a sample-barcoded 5' primer, a second PCR ran about 7 to 11 cycles. TCRdb independently ran MiXCR on the 5' RACE reads; one entry per CDR3 protein. The profile shows about 280,000 distinct CDR3 sequences, around 27% of them singletons. This receptor was identified in a woman in her 70s in good health. The chain couples TRBV29-1 to TRBJ2-3, with D perhaps matching TRBD1 (5 bases). Sequencing used blood. This chain's CDR3 is CSVMKGTDTQYF. In DNA form, the CDR3 reads TGCAGCGTCATGAAGGGGACAGATACGCAGTATTTT.